This entry features one TCR beta chain sequence. The antigen remains unidentified. This sample stems from a study of beta chain features in type 1 diabetes. Sort purity for all populations was recorded as exceeding 98%. What was sequenced were expressed TCRB transcripts, since all of the isolated RNA had been reverse transcribed. The protocol was immunoSEQ multiplex PCR, while the TCRdb copy is restricted to in-frame clones and leaves out a portion. The sample lists some 640,000 clones, more than 12% seen once, with 0.04% in the top ten. This CDR3 has 13 amino acids. Per germline, CDR1 SGHRS and CDR2 YFSETQ. V was trimmed by 2 bases and J by 4 bases, leaving 7 bases between them. Overall study findings and caveats: For TCRB rearrangement, an influence of HLA type remained unresolved here. The similarity of naive, central memory and Treg TCRB repertoires appeared greater among patients than among healthy donors. TCRB CDR3 length was moderately but significantly reduced in all four CD4+ subsets of Type 1 diabetes patients.

The sequenced sample was naive CD4+ T cells from blood. The sequence came from a man aged 18 to 30 with type 1 diabetes. The gene calls are TRBV5-1 and TRBJ2-1; D unresolved. CDR3 sequence (DNA): TGCGCCAGCAGCTTATCGGAGTACAATGAGCAGTTCTTC. It codes for CASSLSEYNEQFF. Combining the CDR3 with reference TRBV5-1 and TRBJ2-1 gives the whole variable domain KAGVTQTPRYLIKTRGQQVTLSCSPISGHRSVSWYQQTPGQGLQFLFEYFSETQRNKGNFPGRFSGRQFSNSRSEMNVSTLELGDSALYLCASSLSEYNEQFFGPGTRLTVL.